The rows below give T cell receptor beta chains drawn from one sample of a study of cytomegalovirus exposure and HLA in healthy donors. Profiling relied on immunoSEQ multiplex PCR, and the TCRdb table lists in-frame clones only, not all of them. The sample lists 150,000 or so clones; around 74% were seen once. Sample: PBMCs. Every receptor here comes from a woman under 40 in good health and CMV-seronegative. Both conserved end residues are part of each CDR3. D genes are given only for firm matches. Not every row has a clone size; where given, it reads once, few, many or a size class.

TRBJ2-1,TRBD2,TRBV28,-,CASSLGGGGTNEQFF,TGTGCCAGCAGTTTAGGAGGCGGGGGGACTAATGAGCAGTTCTTC
TRBJ2-5,-,TRBV7-2,-,CASTGGALGETQYF,TGTGCCAGCACCGGGGGAGCTTTGGGAGAGACCCAGTACTTC
TRBJ2-7,-,TRBV6-5,-,CASSSPVASYYEQYF,TGTGCCAGCAGTTCCCCCGTCGCTAGCTACTACGAGCAGTACTTC
TRBJ2-5,TRBD2,TRBV5-1,-,CASSSGLAGGPVGGETQYF,TGCGCCAGCAGCTCAGGACTAGCGGGGGGGCCAGTTGGGGGAGAGACCCAGTACTTC
TRBJ2-7,-,TRBV10-3,-,CAISESAGGYLREQYF,TGTGCCATCAGTGAGTCAGCAGGAGGTTACCTACGAGAGCAGTACTTC
TRBJ1-6,-,TRBV6-5,-,CASNNRASGSPLHF,TGTGCCAGCAACAACAGGGCAAGTGGCTCACCCCTCCACTTT
TRBJ1-3,-,TRBV5-5,-,CASSLVSGYSGNTIYF,TGTGCCAGCAGCTTGGTTTCAGGTTACTCTGGAAACACCATATATTTT
TRBJ1-4,TRBD1,TRBV2,-,CASSSTGGPNEKLFF,TGTGCCAGCAGTTCAACAGGGGGTCCTAATGAAAAACTGTTTTTT
TRBJ2-5,-,TRBV7-8,-,CASRGALQETQYF,TGTGCCAGCCGGGGGGCTCTACAAGAGACCCAGTACTTC
TRBJ2-2,TRBD2,TRBV5-1,-,CASRSGGARSNTGELFF,TGCGCCAGCAGGAGCGGGGGGGCTAGGTCGAACACCGGGGAGCTGTTTTTT
TRBJ1-6,TRBD1,TRBV2,-,CASRRDRVHSPLHF,TGTGCCAGCAGACGGGACAGGGTCCATTCACCCCTCCACTTT
TRBJ1-5,TRBD1,TRBV5-5,few,CASSLETGGQPQHF,TGTGCCAGCAGCTTGGAGACAGGGGGTCAGCCCCAGCATTTT
TRBJ2-7,-,TRBV5-1,-,CASSPELDGGPTKQYF,TGCGCCAGCAGCCCCGAACTCGACGGAGGCCCTACGAAGCAGTACTTC
TRBJ1-4,TRBD1,TRBV27,-,CASAYRGLTNEKLFF,TGTGCCAGCGCCTATAGGGGGCTCACTAATGAAAAACTGTTTTTT
TRBJ1-1,TRBD1,TRBV7-3,-,CASSSGQGHTEAFF,TGTGCCAGCAGCTCAGGACAGGGACACACTGAAGCTTTCTTT
TRBJ1-6,TRBD1,TRBV30,-,CAWSGQGDSPLHF,TGTGCCTGGAGTGGACAGGGCGATTCACCCCTCCACTTT
TRBJ2-6,-,TRBV5-1,-,CASSLGSGANGLTF,TGCGCCAGCAGCTTGGGATCTGGGGCCAACGGCCTGACTTTC
TRBJ1-3,-,TRBV2,-,CASSPVGTIYF,TGTGCCAGCAGTCCGGTCGGCACCATATATTTT
TRBJ2-7,-,TRBV7-3,few,CASSPTASPTEQYF,TGTGCCAGCAGCCCTACTGCTAGCCCAACAGAGCAGTACTTC
TRBJ1-4,-,TRBV6-5,once,CASSSVVATNEKLFF,TGTGCCAGCAGTTCGGTCGTTGCAACTAATGAAAAACTGTTTTTT
TRBJ2-1,TRBD1,TRBV7-3,-,CASSQRTGGAGEQFF,TGTGCCAGCAGCCAAAGGACAGGGGGCGCAGGGGAGCAGTTCTTC
TRBJ1-4,-,TRBV5-6,few,CASSRRVINEKLFF,TGTGCCAGCAGCCGCAGGGTCATTAATGAAAAACTGTTTTTT
TRBJ1-1,TRBD1,TRBV6-4,-,CASSPTPRDSEAFF,TGTGCCAGCAGTCCGACCCCTCGGGACAGCGAAGCTTTCTTT
TRBJ1-2,-,TRBV18,-,CASSPFTQGSGYGYTF,TGTGCCAGCTCACCGTTTACACAGGGATCCGGCTATGGCTACACCTTC
TRBJ1-1,TRBD1,TRBV7-8,-,CASSPLGGTGLNTEAFF,TGTGCCAGCAGCCCCCTCGGCGGGACAGGCCTGAACACTGAAGCTTTCTTT
TRBJ1-6,-,TRBV7-9,once,CSSGHAWTVNSPLHF,TGTTCCAGCGGGCACGCCTGGACAGTAAATTCACCCCTCCACTTT
TRBJ1-1,TRBD1,TRBV6-5,-,CATQQGTTEAFF,TGTGCCACGCAACAGGGGACCACTGAAGCTTTCTTT
TRBJ2-7,-,TRBV7-9,once,CSSSLNDWTALYEQYF,TGTTCCAGCAGCTTAAACGACTGGACAGCTCTCTACGAGCAGTACTTC
TRBJ1-2,-,TRBV30,-,CAWRGQYDGYTF,TGTGCCTGGAGAGGACAGTACGATGGCTACACCTTC
TRBJ1-3,-,TRBV5-5,-,CASSLERENTIYF,TGTGCCAGCAGCTTGGAAAGGGAGAACACCATATATTTT
TRBJ1-3,TRBD1,TRBV28,-,CASSLTGVRNTIYF,TGTGCCAGCAGCCTTACAGGGGTTCGAAACACCATATATTTT
TRBJ2-3,-,TRBV27,-,CASSLHRITDTQYF,TGTGCCAGCAGTTTACACAGGATCACAGATACGCAGTATTTT
TRBJ1-4,TRBD1,TRBV18,-,CASSSGQGNEKLFF,TGTGCCAGCTCGTCAGGACAGGGTAATGAAAAACTGTTTTTT
TRBJ2-7,TRBD1,TRBV6-6,-,CASSPPGQGYEQYF,TGTGCCAGCAGCCCCCCGGGACAGGGTTACGAGCAGTACTTC
TRBJ2-3,-,TRBV11-2,-,CASSPLGRRRGDTQYF,TGTGCCAGCAGCCCCCTCGGAAGACGGAGGGGAGATACGCAGTATTTT
TRBJ2-1,-,TRBV11-2,-,CASSFSGSYNEQFF,TGTGCCAGCAGCTTTTCAGGCTCCTACAATGAGCAGTTCTTC
TRBJ1-1,-,TRBV28,once,CASRSRLVSTEAFF,TGTGCCAGCAGAAGCAGGCTGGTGAGCACTGAAGCTTTCTTT
TRBJ1-1,-,TRBV30,-,CAWRLGGTTEAFF,TGTGCCTGGAGACTCGGGGGGACCACTGAAGCTTTCTTT
TRBJ1-6,-,TRBV7-9,-,CASSHHRGLDSPLHF,TGTGCCAGCAGCCATCATCGGGGTTTGGATTCACCCCTCCACTTT
TRBJ2-1,-,TRBV9,-,CASSVGEQEQFF,TGTGCCAGCAGCGTAGGCGAACAGGAGCAGTTCTTC
TRBJ2-5,TRBD1,TRBV30,-,CAWRGTGKGKQETQYF,TGTGCCTGGAGGGGGACAGGGAAAGGAAAACAAGAGACCCAGTACTTC
TRBJ1-1,TRBD1,TRBV10-3,-,CAIRARDRGGLDTEAFF,TGTGCCATCAGAGCCCGGGACAGGGGGGGTTTAGACACTGAAGCTTTCTTT
TRBJ1-5,-,TRBV7-2,few,CASSLGGEQPQHF,TGTGCCAGCAGCTTAGGGGGAGAGCAGCCCCAGCATTTT
TRBJ2-7,-,TRBV28,-,CASSNLQEQYF,TGTGCCAGCTCGAATTTACAAGAGCAGTACTTC
TRBJ2-7,-,TRBV12-1,few,CASSSRVANEQYF,TGTGCCAGCAGCTCCCGGGTAGCCAACGAGCAGTACTTC
TRBJ2-1,-,TRBV7-2,-,CASSLASGNNEQFF,TGTGCCAGCAGCTTAGCTAGCGGAAACAATGAGCAGTTCTTC
TRBJ2-2,TRBD1,TRBV7-2,-,CASSFLQGYTGELFF,TGTGCCAGCAGCTTTTTACAGGGGTACACCGGGGAGCTGTTTTTT
TRBJ1-5,TRBD1,TRBV13,-,CASSFRTGGVDNQPQHF,TGTGCCAGCAGCTTCCGTACAGGGGGCGTCGACAATCAGCCCCAGCATTTT
TRBJ2-2,-,TRBV10-3,-,CAISDQTLNTGELFF,TGTGCCATCAGTGATCAGACTCTTAACACCGGGGAGCTGTTTTTT
TRBJ2-1,-,TRBV10-3,-,CAISPSNEQFF,TGTGCCATCAGCCCCTCCAATGAGCAGTTCTTC
TRBJ2-5,TRBD2,TRBV6-5,-,CASSPLRGGKTQYF,TGTGCCAGCAGTCCTTTGCGGGGGGGTAAGACCCAGTACTTC
TRBJ2-5,TRBD1,TRBV6-1,few,CASSAKVGQGRETQYF,TGTGCCAGCAGTGCGAAAGTCGGACAGGGTCGGGAGACCCAGTACTTC